This T cell receptor (beta chain) was identified during a study of memory CD4+ T cells and cytomegalovirus serostatus. J lost 8 bases, V lost 3 bases, and 3 bases had no gene match. The germline V gene encodes CDR1 KGHSH and CDR2 LQKENI. This CDR3 has 13 residues. The table came from immunoSEQ multiplex PCR; TCRdb's copy has only in-frame clones and leaves some out. The repertoire holds about 58,000 clones, 82% seen once, with roughly 0.5% in the top ten. Single viable CD3+CD4+CD8-CD45RO+ cells were sorted as the memory CD4+ T cells. The rearrangement joins TRBV18 to TRBJ1-4, with 7 bases that match TRBD1. This sequence was found in an adult in good health and CMV-seronegative. Some clones in this sample may be carry-over from other donors' samples. Sequencing used memory CD4+ T cells from blood. CDR3 amino acids: CASSPDRSEKLFF. The CDR3, as DNA: TGTGCCAGCTCACCGGACAGGTCCGAAAAACTGTTTTTT.